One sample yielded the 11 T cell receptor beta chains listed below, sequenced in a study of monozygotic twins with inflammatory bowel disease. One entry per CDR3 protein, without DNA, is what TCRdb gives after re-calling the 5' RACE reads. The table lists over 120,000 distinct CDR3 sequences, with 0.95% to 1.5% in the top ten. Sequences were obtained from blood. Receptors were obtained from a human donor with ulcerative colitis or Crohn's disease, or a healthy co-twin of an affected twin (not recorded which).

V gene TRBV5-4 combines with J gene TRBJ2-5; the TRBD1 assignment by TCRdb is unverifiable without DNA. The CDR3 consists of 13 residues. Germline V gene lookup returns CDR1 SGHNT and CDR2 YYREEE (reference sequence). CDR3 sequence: CASSLIGGETQYF.

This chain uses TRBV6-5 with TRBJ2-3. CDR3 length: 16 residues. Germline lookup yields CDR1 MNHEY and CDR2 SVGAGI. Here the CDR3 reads CASSYSGRIHTDTQYF.

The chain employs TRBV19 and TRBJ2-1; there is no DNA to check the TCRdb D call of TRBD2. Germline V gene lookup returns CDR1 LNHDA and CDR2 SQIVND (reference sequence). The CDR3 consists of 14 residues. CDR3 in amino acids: CASGTGTVYGEQFF.

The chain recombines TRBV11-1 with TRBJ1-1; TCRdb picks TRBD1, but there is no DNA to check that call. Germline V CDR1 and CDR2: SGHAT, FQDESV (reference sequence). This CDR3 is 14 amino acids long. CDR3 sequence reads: CASSPRDRRHEAFF.

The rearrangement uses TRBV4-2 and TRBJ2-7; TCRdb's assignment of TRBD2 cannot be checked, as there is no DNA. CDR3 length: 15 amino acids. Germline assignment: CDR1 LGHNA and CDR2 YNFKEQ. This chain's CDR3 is CASSQVPSTSAEQYF.

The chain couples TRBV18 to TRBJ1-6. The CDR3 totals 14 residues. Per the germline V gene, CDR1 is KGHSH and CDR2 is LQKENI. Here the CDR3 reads CASSLADTTSPLHF. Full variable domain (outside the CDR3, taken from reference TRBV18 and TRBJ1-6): NAGVMQNPRHLVRRRGQEARLRCSPMKGHSHVYWYRQLPEEGLKFMVYLQKENIIDESGMPKERFSAEFPKEGPSILRIQQVVRGDSAAYFCASSLADTTSPLHFGNGTRLTVT.

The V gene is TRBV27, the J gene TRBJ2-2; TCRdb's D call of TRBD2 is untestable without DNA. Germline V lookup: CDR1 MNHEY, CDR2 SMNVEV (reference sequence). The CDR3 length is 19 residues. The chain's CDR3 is CASSSLPPRRLLLTGELFF.

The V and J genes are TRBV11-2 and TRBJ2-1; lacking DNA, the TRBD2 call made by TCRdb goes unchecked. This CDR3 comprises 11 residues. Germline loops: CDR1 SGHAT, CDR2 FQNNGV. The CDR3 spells CASSFRGEQFF.

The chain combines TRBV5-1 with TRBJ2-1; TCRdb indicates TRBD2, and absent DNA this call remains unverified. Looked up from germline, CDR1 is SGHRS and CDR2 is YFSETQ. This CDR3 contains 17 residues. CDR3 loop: CASSPGLAVNPYNEQFF.

CDR3 residues: CASSLGSAGNMQYF. The chain joins TRBV7-2 to TRBJ2-4; TCRdb's assignment of TRBD2 cannot be checked, as there is no DNA. CDR1 is SGHTA, CDR2 FQGNSA, per germline. This CDR3 spans 14 amino acids.

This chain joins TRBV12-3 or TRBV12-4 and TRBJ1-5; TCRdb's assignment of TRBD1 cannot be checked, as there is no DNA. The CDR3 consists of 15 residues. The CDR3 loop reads CASSFDGGRNQPQHF.